The rows below give T cell receptor beta chains drawn from one sample of a study of blood T cell repertoires in COVID-19. Measured with immunoSEQ multiplex PCR; TCRdb has only the in-frame clones, and not every one. This repertoire shows about 120,000 clones, around three quarters found once; its top ten account for roughly 6.2%. The sample was peripheral blood. These receptors were collected from a man in his 70s with acute or convalescent COVID-19. CDR3s include the opening cysteine and the closing phenylalanine or tryptophan. D genes are given only for firm matches. The listing skips clone size in some rows; elsewhere it reads once, few, many or a size class.

v_gene	abundance	j_gene	d_gene	CDR3aa	CDR3nt
TRBV27	.	TRBJ1-1	.	CASSERAGVEAFF	TGTGCCAGCAGTGAGCGCGCCGGTGTTGAAGCTTTCTTT
TRBV27	.	TRBJ1-5	TRBD1	CASSLFGTAFSNQPQHF	TGTGCCAGCAGCTTATTTGGGACAGCATTTTCCAATCAGCCCCAGCATTTT
TRBV6-6	.	TRBJ2-3	TRBD2	CASSDTSGGDTQYF	TGTGCCAGCAGCGATACTAGCGGGGGGGATACGCAGTATTTT
TRBV9	.	TRBJ2-1	TRBD1	CASSVWGTDDNEQFF	TGTGCCAGCAGCGTATGGGGGACAGACGACAATGAGCAGTTCTTC
TRBV28	.	TRBJ1-1	.	CASTSPWGRSEAFF	TGTGCCAGCACCTCCCCCTGGGGCCGGTCTGAAGCTTTCTTT
TRBV7-9	.	TRBJ2-5	TRBD1	CATLNRRDSFQETQYF	TGTGCCACCCTAAACCGCCGGGACAGCTTCCAAGAGACCCAGTACTTC
TRBV19	.	TRBJ2-5	TRBD1	CASSIGTGGAQYF	TGTGCCAGTAGTATCGGGACAGGGGGGGCCCAGTACTTC
TRBV7-2	.	TRBJ1-3	TRBD1	CASSFYRGEGNTIYF	TGTGCCAGCAGCTTCTACAGGGGCGAAGGAAACACCATATATTTT
TRBV4-2	.	TRBJ2-7	.	CASSQDQGKGEQYF	TGTGCCAGCAGCCAAGATCAGGGGAAAGGGGAGCAGTACTTC
TRBV28	few	TRBJ2-7	.	CASSPGSSYEQYF	TGTGCCAGCAGTCCCGGGAGCTCCTACGAGCAGTACTTC
TRBV28	.	TRBJ2-2	TRBD1	CASSFPDRANTGELFF	TGTGCCAGCAGTTTCCCGGACAGGGCGAACACCGGGGAGCTGTTTTTT
TRBV5-1	few	TRBJ2-2	.	CASSLLGASGENTGELFF	TGCGCCAGCAGCTTACTAGGTGCCTCGGGGGAAAACACCGGGGAGCTGTTTTTT
TRBV11-2	.	TRBJ1-2	.	CASSFSNYGYTF	TGTGCCAGCAGTTTTTCGAACTATGGCTACACCTTC
TRBV19	once	TRBJ2-3	TRBD2	CASSTPGLETQYF	TGTGCCAGTAGTACTCCGGGACTAGAAACGCAGTATTTT
TRBV6-2/TRBV6-3	.	TRBJ2-5	TRBD2	CASSYRVAGEETQYF	TGTGCCAGCAGTTACCGGGTGGCGGGGGAAGAGACCCAGTACTTC
TRBV18	once	TRBJ1-4	TRBD1	CASSPGDRDEKLFF	TGTGCCAGCTCACCCGGGGACAGGGATGAAAAACTGTTTTTT
TRBV6-5	once	TRBJ2-7	TRBD2	CASSYLAGATSYEQYF	TGTGCCAGCAGTTACCTAGCGGGGGCTACCTCCTACGAGCAGTACTTC
TRBV28	.	TRBJ1-2	.	CASSFPGLYGYTF	TGTGCCAGCAGTTTTCCCGGTCTTTATGGCTACACCTTC
TRBV29-1	.	TRBJ1-2	TRBD1	CSVEPGQGRGGYTF	TGCAGCGTTGAGCCGGGACAGGGTCGCGGGGGCTACACCTTC
TRBV6-5	.	TRBJ1-6	TRBD1	CASKYLRDRASPLHF	TGTGCCAGCAAATATCTCCGGGACAGGGCTTCACCCCTCCACTTT
TRBV30	.	TRBJ1-5	.	CAWSTGSNRPQHF	TGTGCCTGGAGTACAGGGAGTAATCGGCCCCAGCATTTT
TRBV28	.	TRBJ2-3	TRBD2	CASSTGASGRPDTQYF	TGTGCCAGCAGTACGGGCGCTAGCGGGAGACCAGATACGCAGTATTTT
TRBV5-4	.	TRBJ1-1	TRBD1	CASSGGAGGTEAFF	TGTGCCAGCAGCGGCGGCGCAGGGGGCACTGAAGCTTTCTTT
TRBV7-2	.	TRBJ2-7	TRBD2	CASSTFAAGGPHEQYF	TGTGCCAGCAGCACCTTCGCAGCGGGGGGGCCTCACGAGCAGTACTTC
TRBV7-2	.	TRBJ1-2	.	CASSLSGQSRSYTF	TGTGCCAGCAGCTTAAGTGGGCAGAGTAGAAGCTACACCTTC
TRBV9	.	TRBJ2-2	TRBD2	CASSVGTSNTGELFF	TGTGCCAGCAGCGTAGGGACTAGCAACACCGGGGAGCTGTTTTTT
TRBV6-5	.	TRBJ2-5	TRBD2	CASSPGTSLKETQYF	TGTGCCAGCAGTCCCGGGACTAGCCTAAAAGAGACCCAGTACTTC
TRBV5-1	.	TRBJ1-2	TRBD1	CASSPGTVLTYGYTF	TGCGCCAGCAGTCCCGGGACAGTCCTAACCTATGGCTACACCTTC
TRBV19	.	TRBJ1-4	TRBD1	CASQTGLGEKLFF	TGTGCCAGTCAGACAGGGCTCGGTGAAAAACTGTTTTTT
TRBV4-1	.	TRBJ1-5	.	CASSPRTFPNQPQHF	TGCGCCAGCAGCCCTAGGACTTTCCCCAATCAGCCCCAGCATTTT
TRBV30	few	TRBJ2-7	TRBD1	CAWKTGGEQYF	TGTGCCTGGAAGACAGGGGGCGAGCAGTACTTC
TRBV7-3	.	TRBJ2-3	TRBD2	CASSLGLAGTDTQYF	TGTGCCAGCAGCCTAGGACTAGCTGGCACAGATACGCAGTATTTT
TRBV6-5	.	TRBJ1-3	.	CASSYSIQAGNTIYF	TGTGCCAGCAGTTACTCGATACAGGCGGGAAACACCATATATTTT
TRBV11-3	.	TRBJ1-1	.	CASSPADSSTEAFF	TGTGCCAGCAGCCCAGCGGACAGCTCTACTGAAGCTTTCTTT
TRBV6-6	.	TRBJ2-7	.	CASRYQDTYEQYF	TGTGCCAGCAGATACCAGGATACCTACGAGCAGTACTTC
TRBV24-1	.	TRBJ2-1	.	CATSGEDLYNEQFF	TGTGCCACCAGCGGGGAAGACCTCTACAATGAGCAGTTCTTC
TRBV28	.	TRBJ1-1	TRBD1	CASSQVGQGGLMGF	TGTGCCAGCAGCCAAGTAGGACAGGGAGGGTTGATGGGCTTT
TRBV19	few	TRBJ1-1	TRBD1	CASRDRESYTEAFF	TGTGCCAGTAGGGACAGGGAGTCCTACACTGAAGCTTTCTTT
TRBV5-8	.	TRBJ1-4	.	CASSSGTQTRKLFF	TGTGCCAGCAGCTCCGGGACACAAACCCGAAAACTGTTTTTT
TRBV11-2	.	TRBJ2-1	.	CASSFSGMGQFF	TGTGCCAGCAGCTTTTCGGGGATGGGGCAGTTCTTC
TRBV29-1	.	TRBJ1-3	TRBD1	CSAGQVSGNTIYF	TGCAGCGCTGGACAGGTCTCTGGAAACACCATATATTTT
TRBV24-1	.	TRBJ1-2	.	CATSGQGDGYTF	TGTGCCACCAGTGGGCAGGGTGATGGCTACACCTTC
TRBV28	.	TRBJ2-1	.	CASRSGTNYNEQFF	TGTGCCAGCCGCTCCGGGACAAACTACAATGAGCAGTTCTTC
TRBV9	.	TRBJ1-1	.	CASSVEPTGNTEAFF	TGTGCCAGCAGCGTAGAGCCCACAGGGAACACTGAAGCTTTCTTT
TRBV30	.	TRBJ1-4	.	CAWGGGRGSSNEKLFF	TGTGCCTGGGGCGGGGGAAGAGGGTCGTCTAATGAAAAACTGTTTTTT
TRBV6-6	.	TRBJ2-3	TRBD1	CASSNRGQGSDTQYF	TGTGCCAGCAGCAACAGGGGACAGGGGTCAGATACGCAGTATTTT
TRBV28	.	TRBJ2-1	TRBD2	CASIGTSGYNEQFF	TGTGCCAGCATAGGGACTAGCGGCTACAATGAGCAGTTCTTC
TRBV6-6	once	TRBJ1-2	.	CASTPQNYGYTF	TGTGCCAGCACGCCTCAGAACTATGGCTACACCTTC
TRBV18	.	TRBJ2-7	.	CASSQGLVSYEQYF	TGTGCCAGCTCACAAGGACTCGTTTCCTACGAGCAGTACTTC
TRBV27	few	TRBJ1-5	.	CASSLSYGVGNQPQHF	TGTGCCAGCAGTTTATCATACGGGGTGGGCAATCAGCCCCAGCATTTT
TRBV28	.	TRBJ1-2	TRBD1	CASSGQGSYGYTF	TGTGCCAGCAGTGGACAGGGGTCCTATGGCTACACCTTC
TRBV9	.	TRBJ2-2	TRBD1	CASSQSSGRGLGELFF	TGTGCCAGCAGCCAGTCCTCTGGCAGGGGGCTGGGAGAGCTGTTTTTT
TRBV30	.	TRBJ1-4	.	CAWSVIESGKLFF	TGTGCCTGGAGTGTAATAGAGTCCGGGAAACTGTTTTTT
TRBV7-9	.	TRBJ1-3	.	CASSLDAGSGNTIYF	TGTGCCAGCAGCTTAGATGCGGGCTCTGGAAACACCATATATTTT
TRBV23-1	.	TRBJ2-2	.	CASSMVGDTNTGELFF	TGCGCCAGCAGTATGGTGGGGGACACGAACACCGGGGAGCTGTTTTTT